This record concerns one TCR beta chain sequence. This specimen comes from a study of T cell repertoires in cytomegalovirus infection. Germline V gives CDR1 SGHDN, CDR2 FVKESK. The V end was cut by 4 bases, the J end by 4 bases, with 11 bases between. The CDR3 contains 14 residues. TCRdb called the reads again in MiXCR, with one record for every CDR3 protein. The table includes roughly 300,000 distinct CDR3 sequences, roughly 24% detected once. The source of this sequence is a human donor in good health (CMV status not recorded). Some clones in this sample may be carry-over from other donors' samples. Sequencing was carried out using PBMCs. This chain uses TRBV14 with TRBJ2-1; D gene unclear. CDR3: CASSPERIYNEQFF. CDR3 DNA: TGTGCCAGCAGCCCCGAGAGGATTTACAATGAGCAGTTCTTC.